The 10 T cell receptor beta chains below were found in one sample sequenced in a study of T cell responses to AZD1222 COVID-19 vaccine. The protocol was immunoSEQ multiplex PCR, while the TCRdb copy is restricted to in-frame clones and leaves out a portion. The table lists more than 85,000 clones, roughly nine tenths of them singletons. The input for sequencing was peripheral blood, taken on day 0 of AZD1222 vaccination. The receptors derive from an adult in good health.

CDR3 sequence reads: CASSWGTVGGNTIYF. The CDR3 coding sequence is TGCGCCAGCAGCTGGGGGACAGTCGGTGGAAACACCATATATTTT. The chain links TRBV5-1 to TRBJ1-3; 7 nucleotides match TRBD1. Germline-derived CDR1 and CDR2 are SGHRS and YFSETQ. J lost 3 bases, V lost 3 bases, and 6 bases had no gene match. The CDR3 consists of 15 residues.

The chain is built from TRBV3-1 (or the pseudogene TRBV3-2) and TRBJ2-5, with D hard to call. The CDR3 has 14 residues. The germline V gene encodes CDR1 LGHDT and CDR2 YNNKEL (reference sequence). Trimming pared 4 bases from V and 2 bases from J, leaving 11 bases between. CDR3 nucleotide sequence: TGTGCCAGCAGCCTTACGGCCGCTCAAGAGACCCAGTACTTC. This encodes CASSLTAAQETQYF.

The chain recombines TRBV2 with TRBJ1-5; TRBD1 matches 7 bases. This CDR3 contains 13 residues. Trimming cost V 6 bases and J 7 bases; bases outside gene matches: 6. Germline CDR1 reads SNHLY; CDR2 reads FYNNEI. The CDR3 nucleotides read TGTGCCAGCAGCCTTAACAGGGGCCAGCCCCAGCATTTT. Translation gives CASSLNRGQPQHF.

V usage is TRBV5-4 and J usage is TRBJ2-7, with 7 nucleotides matching TRBD1. CDR3 length: 13 residues. Germline CDR1 and CDR2: SGHNT and YYREEE (reference sequence). The ends lost 4 bases at V and 3 bases at J; junction bases unmatched: 4. The CDR3 here is CASSRGQIYEQYF. DNA for the CDR3: TGTGCCAGCAGCCGGGGACAGATCTACGAGCAGTACTTC.

Concerning this clone: At one of its ends the junction is not consistent with the germline gene, which may arise from a read error. The V gene is TRBV6-2 or TRBV6-3, the J gene TRBJ2-7; no definite D call. Germline CDR1 is MNHEY and CDR2 is SVGEGT. CDR3 size: 11 residues. CDR3 amino acids: CASSHSYEQYF. In nucleotides, the CDR3 is TGTGCCAGCAGTCACTCCTACGAGCAGTACTTC.

The chain joins TRBV30 to TRBJ2-1; 10 nucleotides align to TRBD2. The CDR3 is 14 amino acids. Unmatched junction bases numbered 3, after V lost 2 bases and J lost 5 bases. Germline V gene sequence: CDR1 GTSNPN, CDR2 SVGIG (reference sequence). The CDR3 protein is CAWSRLAGDNEQFF. CDR3 sequence (DNA): TGTGCCTGGAGTAGGCTAGCGGGGGACAATGAGCAGTTCTTC. The complete variable domain, with remaining parts taken from reference TRBV30 and TRBJ2-1, reads SQTIHQWPATLVQPVGSPLSLECTVEGTSNPNLYWYRQAAGRGLQLLFYSVGIGQISSEVPQNLSASRPQDRQFILSSKKLLLSDSGFYLCAWSRLAGDNEQFFGPGTRLTVL.

This chain joins TRBV7-3 and TRBJ1-3; unclear D gene. This CDR3 contains 16 residues. Trimming took 5 bases from V and 0 from J, leaving 14 bases between them. Germline CDR1 and CDR2: SGHTA and FQGTGA. CDR3 DNA sequence: TGTGCCAGCAGCCCCGGACCGCCGAGCTCTGGAAACACCATATATTTT. Translated: CASSPGPPSSGNTIYF.

In its sample, this clone was seen many times. The V call is TRBV6-5, the J call TRBJ1-3; tentatively, D is TRBD1 (6 bases). The CDR3 is made up of 13 amino acids. Trimming left V 5 bases short and J 3 bases short, with 8 bases between. The germline V gene has CDR1 MNHEY and CDR2 SVGAGI. The CDR3, as DNA: TGTGCCAGCAGTCAGGGGTTTGGAAACACCATATATTTT. It translates to CASSQGFGNTIYF.

CDR3 sequence (DNA): TGTGCCAGCAGTTCCCCGGGACTTCCCTCCTTGGGAGCTTTCTTT. This gives the protein CASSSPGLPSLGAFF. This chain joins TRBV28 and TRBJ1-1, with a weak D call TRBD1 (5 bases). Germline values: CDR1 MDHEN, CDR2 SYDVKM. The V end was cut by 4 bases, the J end by 10 bases, with 22 bases between. This CDR3 is 15 amino acids long.

The chain links TRBV15 to TRBJ2-1; a possible D gene is TRBD2 (6 bases). The CDR3 spans 16 residues. Deletions cut 7 bases from V and 10 bases from J, with 26 bases between. Germline lookup yields CDR1 LNHNV and CDR2 YYDKDF (reference sequence). CDR3 bases: TGTGCCACCACCTCGACCCTGGAGGGCCTGTTGCGGGAGCAGTTCTTC. As protein: CATTSTLEGLLREQFF.